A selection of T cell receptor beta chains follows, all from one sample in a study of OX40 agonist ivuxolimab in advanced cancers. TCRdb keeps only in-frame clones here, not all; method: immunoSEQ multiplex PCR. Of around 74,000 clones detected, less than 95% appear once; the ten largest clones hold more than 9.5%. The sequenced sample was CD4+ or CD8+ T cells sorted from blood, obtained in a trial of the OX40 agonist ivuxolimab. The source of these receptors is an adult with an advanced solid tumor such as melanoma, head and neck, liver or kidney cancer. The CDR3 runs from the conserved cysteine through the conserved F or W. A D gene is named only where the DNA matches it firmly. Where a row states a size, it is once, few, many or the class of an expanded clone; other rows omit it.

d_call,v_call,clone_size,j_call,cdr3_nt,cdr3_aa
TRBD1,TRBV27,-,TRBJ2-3,TGTGCCAGCAGTTCTGACAGGGGCACAGATACGCAGTATTTT,CASSSDRGTDTQYF
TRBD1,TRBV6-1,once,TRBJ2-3,TGTGCCAGCAGTGCCGGACAGGGTAAAGATACGCAGTATTTT,CASSAGQGKDTQYF
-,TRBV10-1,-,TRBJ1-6,TGCGCCAGCAGTGAAACGGGGGGGGCAGGTTCACCCCTCCACTTT,CASSETGGAGSPLHF
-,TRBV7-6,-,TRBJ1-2,TGTGCCAGCAGCCGCTATGGCTACACCTTC,CASSRYGYTF
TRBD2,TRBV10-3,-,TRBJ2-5,TGTGCCATCAGTGAGACGGGGGGTGTCCAAGAGACCCAGTACTTC,CAISETGGVQETQYF
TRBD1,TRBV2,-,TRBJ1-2,TGTGCCAGCCCCTCCGGGACAGGGGTTCTCTATGGCTACACCTTC,CASPSGTGVLYGYTF
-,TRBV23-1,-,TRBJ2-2,TGCGCCAGCAGCGACAGAGACACCGGGGAGCTGTTTTTT,CASSDRDTGELFF
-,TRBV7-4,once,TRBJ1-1,TGTGCCAGCAGCCACTGGACAGCATACACTGAAGCTTTCTTT,CASSHWTAYTEAFF
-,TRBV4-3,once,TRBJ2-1,TGCGCCAGCAGCCAACACAAGCCCGGCGCGGATGAGCAGTTCTTC,CASSQHKPGADEQFF
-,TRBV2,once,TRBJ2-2,TGTGCCAGCAGCGTCCGGCTGGACACCGGGGAGCTGTTTTTT,CASSVRLDTGELFF
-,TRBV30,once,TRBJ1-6,TGTGCCTGGAGTGTACGTGGGGGGTCCTATAATTCACCCCTCCACTTT,CAWSVRGGSYNSPLHF
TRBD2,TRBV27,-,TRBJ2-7,TGTGCCAGCAGTTTGGCCGGAGGACTAGCGGGCCTCGAGCAGTACTTC,CASSLAGGLAGLEQYF
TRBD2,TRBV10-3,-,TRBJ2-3,TGTGCCATCAGTCTAGCGGGGGGCGCAGATACGCAGTATTTT,CAISLAGGADTQYF
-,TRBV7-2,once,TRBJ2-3,TGTGCCAGCAGCCCGGCGCATTCCACAGATACGCAGTATTTT,CASSPAHSTDTQYF
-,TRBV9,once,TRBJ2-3,TGTGCCAGCAGCGTAGGGAGGACAGATACGCAGTATTTT,CASSVGRTDTQYF
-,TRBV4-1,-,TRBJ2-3,TGCGCCAGCAGCCAAGTCTCTGGGGCGGCAGATACGCAGTATTTT,CASSQVSGAADTQYF
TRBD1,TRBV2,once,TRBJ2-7,TGTGCCAGCAGTGAGGACAGGGGGGGTTACGAGCAGTACTTC,CASSEDRGGYEQYF
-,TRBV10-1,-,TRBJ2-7,TGCGCCAGCAGCGGGACACCCTACGAGCAGTACTTC,CASSGTPYEQYF
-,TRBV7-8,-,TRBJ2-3,TGTGCCAGCAGCCCTCCGGACGGCTTTTCCGATACGCAGTATTTT,CASSPPDGFSDTQYF
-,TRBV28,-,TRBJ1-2,TGTGCCAGCAGGCAAACAGTCAACTATGGCTACACCTTC,CASRQTVNYGYTF
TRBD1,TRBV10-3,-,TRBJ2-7,TGTGCCATCAGTGAAGGACAGGGGGAGTACGAGCAGTACTTC,CAISEGQGEYEQYF
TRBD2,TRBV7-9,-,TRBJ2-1,TGTGCCAGCAGCCCCCGACTAGCGGGGCCATCCTACAATGAGCAGTTCTTC,CASSPRLAGPSYNEQFF
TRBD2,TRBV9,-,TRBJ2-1,TGTGCCAGCACCCCTGGGGGGGGGAATGAGCAGTTCTTC,CASTPGGGNEQFF
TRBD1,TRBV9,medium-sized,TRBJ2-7,TGTGCCAGCAGCGGCGGGACAGGGATCTACGAGCAGTACTTC,CASSGGTGIYEQYF
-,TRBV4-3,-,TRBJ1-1,TGCGCCAGCAGCCAAGATCACGGGTGGAACACTGAAGCTTTCTTT,CASSQDHGWNTEAFF
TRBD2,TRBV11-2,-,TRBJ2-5,TGTGCCAGCAGCTTAGTTTATAGGGCTAGCGGGGGCCAAGAGACCCAGTACTTC,CASSLVYRASGGQETQYF
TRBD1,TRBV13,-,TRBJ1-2,TGTGCCAGCAGCCTCACGGGACAGCCAAACTATGGCTACACCTTC,CASSLTGQPNYGYTF
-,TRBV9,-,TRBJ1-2,TGTGCCAGCAGCGGGCCTATAGGGGGTTCCAGGGACTATGGCTACACCTTC,CASSGPIGGSRDYGYTF
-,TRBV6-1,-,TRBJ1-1,TGTGCCAGCAGTGACGAGTTGGTAGGGCAAATGAACACTGAAGCTTTCTTT,CASSDELVGQMNTEAFF
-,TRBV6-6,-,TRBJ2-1,TGTGCCAGCAGTTACCTCGAAGGTACCCGAGGCAATGAGCAGTTCTTC,CASSYLEGTRGNEQFF
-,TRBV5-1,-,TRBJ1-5,TGCGCCAGCAGCTCCACAGGGCTTGGCCAGCCCCAGCATTTT,CASSSTGLGQPQHF
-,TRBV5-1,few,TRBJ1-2,TGCGCCAGCAGCCAGCAGGGTCCCACCTATGGCTACACCTTC,CASSQQGPTYGYTF
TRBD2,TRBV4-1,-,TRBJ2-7,TGCGCCAGCAGCTGGGTCCCGACTAGCGTGCCCTACGAGCAGTACTTC,CASSWVPTSVPYEQYF
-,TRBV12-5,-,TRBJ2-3,TGTGCTAGTGGTCCCCCAGCGAGGAGCACAGATACGCAGTATTTT,CASGPPARSTDTQYF
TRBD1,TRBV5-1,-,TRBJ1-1,TGCGCCAGCAGCTGGGCAGGGGGCGAGGGGACTGAAGCTTTCTTT,CASSWAGGEGTEAFF
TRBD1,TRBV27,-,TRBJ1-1,TGTGCCAGCAGTTTATGGACAGGGGGCACTGAAGCTTTCTTT,CASSLWTGGTEAFF